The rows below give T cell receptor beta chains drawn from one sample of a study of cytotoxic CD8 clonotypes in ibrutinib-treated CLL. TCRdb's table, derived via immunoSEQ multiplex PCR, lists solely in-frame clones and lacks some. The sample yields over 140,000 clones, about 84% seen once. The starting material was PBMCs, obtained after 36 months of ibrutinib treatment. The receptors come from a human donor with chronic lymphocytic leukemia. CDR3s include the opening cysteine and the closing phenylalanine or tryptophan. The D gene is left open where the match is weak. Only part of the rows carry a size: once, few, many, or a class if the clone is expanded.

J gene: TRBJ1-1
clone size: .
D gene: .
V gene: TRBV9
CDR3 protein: CASSVEGGGTEAFF

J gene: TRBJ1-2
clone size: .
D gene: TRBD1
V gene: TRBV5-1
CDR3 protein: CASSPRTGPSYTF

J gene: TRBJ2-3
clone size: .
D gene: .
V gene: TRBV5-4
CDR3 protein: CASSFTATSPTDTQYF

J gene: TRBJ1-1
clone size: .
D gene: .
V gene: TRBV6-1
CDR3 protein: CASSEGDLRPENTEAFF

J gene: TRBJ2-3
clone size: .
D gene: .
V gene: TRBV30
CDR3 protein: CACYPADTQYF

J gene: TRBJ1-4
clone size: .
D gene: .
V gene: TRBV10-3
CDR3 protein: CAISEEDDQSEKLFF

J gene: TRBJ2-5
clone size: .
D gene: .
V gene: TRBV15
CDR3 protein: CATSRDPDRKGEWGQYF

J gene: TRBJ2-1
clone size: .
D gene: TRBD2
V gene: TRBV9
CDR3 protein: CASSVAGGQFFEQFF

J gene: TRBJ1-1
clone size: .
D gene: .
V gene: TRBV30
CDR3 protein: CAWYRPGGNTEAFF

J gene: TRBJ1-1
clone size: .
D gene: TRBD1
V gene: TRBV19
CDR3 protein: CASSIGYGTATEAFF

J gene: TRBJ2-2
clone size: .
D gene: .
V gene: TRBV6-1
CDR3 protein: CASSNRETNTGELFF

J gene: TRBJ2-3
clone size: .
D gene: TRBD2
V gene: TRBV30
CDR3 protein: CAWSDGGVAGRGSTDTQYF

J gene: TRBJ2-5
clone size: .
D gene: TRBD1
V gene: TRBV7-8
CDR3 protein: CASSQRTGGRQETQYF

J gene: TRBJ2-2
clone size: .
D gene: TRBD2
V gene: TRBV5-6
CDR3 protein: CASSLVALAGRPNTGELFF

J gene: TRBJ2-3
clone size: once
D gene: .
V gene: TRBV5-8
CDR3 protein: CASSLLESDTQYF

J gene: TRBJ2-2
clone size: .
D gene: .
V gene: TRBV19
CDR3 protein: CASSSQDAGELFF

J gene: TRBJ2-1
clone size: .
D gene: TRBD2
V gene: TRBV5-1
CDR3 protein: CASSRTSGGAGEQFF

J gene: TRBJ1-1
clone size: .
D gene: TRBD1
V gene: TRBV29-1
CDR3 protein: CSVERADRGAKAEAFF

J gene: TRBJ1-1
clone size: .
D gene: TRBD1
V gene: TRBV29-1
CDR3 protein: CSVEPRTGDIQSAGYDTEAFF

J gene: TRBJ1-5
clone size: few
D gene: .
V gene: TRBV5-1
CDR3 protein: CASSEGIQQPQHF

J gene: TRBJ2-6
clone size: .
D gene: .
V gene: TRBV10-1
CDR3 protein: CASSRGVGSGANVLTF

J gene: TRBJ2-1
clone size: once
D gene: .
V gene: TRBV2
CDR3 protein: CASSEEAFYRAGEQFF

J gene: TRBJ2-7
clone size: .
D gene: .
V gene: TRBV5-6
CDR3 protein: CASSLGGEQYF

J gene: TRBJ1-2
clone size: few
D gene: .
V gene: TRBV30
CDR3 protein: CAWSSQTGTYTF